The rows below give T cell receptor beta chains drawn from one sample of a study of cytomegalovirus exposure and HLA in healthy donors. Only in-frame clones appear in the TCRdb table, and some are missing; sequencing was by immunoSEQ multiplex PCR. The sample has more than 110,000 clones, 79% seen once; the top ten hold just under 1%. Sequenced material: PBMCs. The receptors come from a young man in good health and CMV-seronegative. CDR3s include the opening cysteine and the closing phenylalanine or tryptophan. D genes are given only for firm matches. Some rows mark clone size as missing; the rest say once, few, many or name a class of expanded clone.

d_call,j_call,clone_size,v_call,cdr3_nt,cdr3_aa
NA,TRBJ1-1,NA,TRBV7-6,TGTGCCAGCAGCTTAAGGTGGGCAGGGCCCACTGAAGCTTTCTTT,CASSLRWAGPTEAFF
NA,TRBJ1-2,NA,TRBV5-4,TGTGCCAGCAGCTTGGGGAGAGAGTACTATGGCTACACCTTC,CASSLGREYYGYTF
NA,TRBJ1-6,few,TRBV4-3,TGCGCCAGCAGCCCTTCTCCTATTTCCCCCCTCCACTTT,CASSPSPISPLHF
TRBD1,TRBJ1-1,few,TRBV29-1,TGCGCTTCGGGACAGGCCACTGAAGCTTTCTTT,CASGQATEAFF
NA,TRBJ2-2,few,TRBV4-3,TGCGCCAGTTATTCAGGGACCGGGGAGCTGTTTTTT,CASYSGTGELFF
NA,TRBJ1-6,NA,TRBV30,TGTGCCTGGAGTGTACTGGAGGATTCACCCCTCCACTTT,CAWSVLEDSPLHF
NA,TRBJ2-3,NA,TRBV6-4,TGTGCCAGCAGTGAATCTGGCAGCACAGATACGCAGTATTTT,CASSESGSTDTQYF
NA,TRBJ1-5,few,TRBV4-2,TGTGCCAGCAGCCCCAGAGGTAATCAGCCCCAGCATTTT,CASSPRGNQPQHF
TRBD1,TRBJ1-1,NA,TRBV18,TGTGCCAGCTCATCACAGGGGGCAGTATCTGAAGCTTTCTTT,CASSSQGAVSEAFF
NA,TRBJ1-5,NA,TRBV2,TGTGCCAGCAGACTTACAGGGCCGGGTCAGCCCCAGCATTTT,CASRLTGPGQPQHF
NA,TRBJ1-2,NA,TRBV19,TGTGCCAGTAGTAACGCTCTGTGGGGGACTATTGGCTACACCTTC,CASSNALWGTIGYTF
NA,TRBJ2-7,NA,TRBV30,TGTGCCAGTCAGGGAGGACCTACCTACGAGCAGTACTTC,CASQGGPTYEQYF
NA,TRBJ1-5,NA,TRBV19,TGTGCCAGTAGTATGGTCGCCGGGATGGGGAATCAGCCCCAGCATTTT,CASSMVAGMGNQPQHF
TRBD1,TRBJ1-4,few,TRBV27,TGTGCCAGCAGTTTATATCCTACAGGGGGGGCGGCTAATGAAAAACTGTTTTTT,CASSLYPTGGAANEKLFF
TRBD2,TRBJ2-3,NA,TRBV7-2,TGTGCCAGCAGAAATACTAGCGGGGGCACAGATACGCAGTATTTT,CASRNTSGGTDTQYF
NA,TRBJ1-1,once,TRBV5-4,TGTGCCAGCAGCTTGAAGGGTCGGGAGAACACTGAAGCTTTCTTT,CASSLKGRENTEAFF
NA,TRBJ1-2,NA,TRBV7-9,TGTGCCAGCAGCCCGACAGGCCTCTCTAACTATGGCTACACCTTC,CASSPTGLSNYGYTF
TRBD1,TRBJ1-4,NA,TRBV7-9,TGTTCCAGCAGCAGGTGGACAGGGGGAAATGAAAAACTGTTTTTT,CSSSRWTGGNEKLFF
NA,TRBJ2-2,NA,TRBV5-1,TGCGCCAGCAGCTTGGCGGGGAAGGTCACCGGGGAGCTGTTTTTT,CASSLAGKVTGELFF
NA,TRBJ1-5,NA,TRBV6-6,TGTGCCAGCAAGCAGGGTGGAAATCAGCCCCAGCATTTT,CASKQGGNQPQHF
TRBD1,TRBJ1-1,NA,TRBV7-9,TGTGCCAGCAGCACACGACAGGGCCCTGAGGCTTTCTTT,CASSTRQGPEAFF
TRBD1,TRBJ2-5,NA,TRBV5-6,TGTGCCAGCAGCCTACGGGACAGGGGGCCCAGGGAGACCCAGTACTTC,CASSLRDRGPRETQYF
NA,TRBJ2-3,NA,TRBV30,TGTGCCTGGAGCAGGGGCCTCACAGATACGCAGTATTTT,CAWSRGLTDTQYF
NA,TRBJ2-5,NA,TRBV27,TGTGCCAGCAGTGGACATCGCTGGGGGACCCAGTACTTC,CASSGHRWGTQYF
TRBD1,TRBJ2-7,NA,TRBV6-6,TGTGCCAGCAGTACAGGGGGCCTCGGCTACGAGCAGTACTTC,CASSTGGLGYEQYF
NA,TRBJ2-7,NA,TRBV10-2,TGCGCCAGCAGTAACAGGAGAACTGGCTACGAGCAGTACTTC,CASSNRRTGYEQYF
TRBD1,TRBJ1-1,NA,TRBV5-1,TGCGCCAGCAGTGCGGACAGGGGGGCTGAAGCTTTCTTT,CASSADRGAEAFF
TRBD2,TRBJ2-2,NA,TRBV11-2,TGTGCCAGCAGCGCCCGACTAGCGGGTGAACCGAACACCGGGGAGCTGTTTTTT,CASSARLAGEPNTGELFF
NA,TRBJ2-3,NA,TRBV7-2,TGTGCCAGCAGCTCCTACACAGGGGGGGGGACAGATACGCAGTATTTT,CASSSYTGGGTDTQYF
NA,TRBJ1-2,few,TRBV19,TGTGCCAGTAGTATAAAGTGGGACACCTATGGCTACACCTTC,CASSIKWDTYGYTF
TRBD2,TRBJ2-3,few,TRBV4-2,TGTGCCAGCAGCCAAGCTTCAGCGGGGGGGGGCACAGATACGCAGTATTTT,CASSQASAGGGTDTQYF
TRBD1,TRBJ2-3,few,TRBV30,TGTGCCTGGAGTGTAGGGACAGGTGAGACAGATACGCAGTATTTT,CAWSVGTGETDTQYF
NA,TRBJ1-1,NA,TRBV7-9,TGTGCCAGCAGCTTAAAGGCACAGCACACTGAAGCTTTCTTT,CASSLKAQHTEAFF